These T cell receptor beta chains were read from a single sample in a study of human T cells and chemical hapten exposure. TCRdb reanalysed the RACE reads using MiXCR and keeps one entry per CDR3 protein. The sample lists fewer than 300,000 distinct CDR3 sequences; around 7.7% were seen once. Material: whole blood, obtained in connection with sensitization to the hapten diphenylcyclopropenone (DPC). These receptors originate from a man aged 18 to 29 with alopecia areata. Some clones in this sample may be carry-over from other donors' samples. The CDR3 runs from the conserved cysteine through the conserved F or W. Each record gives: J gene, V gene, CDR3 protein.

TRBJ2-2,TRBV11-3,CASSLGTSATGELFF
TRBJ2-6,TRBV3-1,CASSQGSGANVLTF
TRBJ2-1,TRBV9,CASSAAGTGYNEQFF
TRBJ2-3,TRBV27,CASSSRPRLPTDTQYF
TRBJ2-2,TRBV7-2,CASSLRTGRGTGELFF
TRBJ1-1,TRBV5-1,CASSLLPPGLNTEAFF
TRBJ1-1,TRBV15,CATSRSPGGADTEAFF
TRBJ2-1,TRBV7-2,CASSMTGSYNEQFF
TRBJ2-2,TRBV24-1,CATSDFQGTNTGELFF
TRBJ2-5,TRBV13,CASSLGLWGLEETQYF